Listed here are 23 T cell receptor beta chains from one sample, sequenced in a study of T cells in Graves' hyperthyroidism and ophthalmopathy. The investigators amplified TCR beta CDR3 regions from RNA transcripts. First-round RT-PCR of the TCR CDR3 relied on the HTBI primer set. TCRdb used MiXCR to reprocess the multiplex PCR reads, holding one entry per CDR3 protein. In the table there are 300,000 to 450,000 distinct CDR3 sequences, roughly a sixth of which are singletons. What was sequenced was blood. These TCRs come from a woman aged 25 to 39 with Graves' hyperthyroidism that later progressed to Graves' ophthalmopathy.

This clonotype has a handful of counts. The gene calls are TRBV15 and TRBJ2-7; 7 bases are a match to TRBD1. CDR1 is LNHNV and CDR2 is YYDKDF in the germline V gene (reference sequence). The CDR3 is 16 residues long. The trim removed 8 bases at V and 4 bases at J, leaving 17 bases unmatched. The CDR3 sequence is CATLNTGDPSGYEQYF. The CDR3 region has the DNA TGTGCCACCCTTAATACAGGGGATCCTTCTGGGTACGAGCAGTACTTC.

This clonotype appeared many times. The CDR3 sequence: CASSQVSAGRVNTGELFF. The CDR3, as DNA: TGTGCCAGCAGCCAAGTCTCTGCAGGACGGGTGAACACCGGGGAGCTGTTTTTT. The chain recombines TRBV3-1 with TRBJ2-2, with no clear D. V was shortened by 1 base and J by 1 base, with 16 bases between the two germline ends. Per germline, CDR1 LGHDT and CDR2 YNNKEL (reference sequence). CDR3 length: 18 amino acids.

CDR3 in amino acids: CASSLGLWEDQYF. The CDR3 DNA follows: TGCGCCAGCAGCTTGGGACTATGGGAGGATCAGTATTTT. The chain combines TRBV5-1 with TRBJ2-3, with a weak D call TRBD2 (6 bases). The CDR3 runs to 13 residues. With 0 bases removed from V and 12 bases from J, the gap between germline ends came to 14 bases. CDR1 is SGHRS and CDR2 is YFSETQ in the germline V gene. The full variable domain, its missing parts supplied by reference TRBV5-1 and TRBJ2-3, is KAGVTQTPRYLIKTRGQQVTLSCSPISGHRSVSWYQQTPGQGLQFLFEYFSETQRNKGNFPGRFSGRQFSNSRSEMNVSTLELGDSALYLCASSLGLWEDQYFGPGTRLTVL.

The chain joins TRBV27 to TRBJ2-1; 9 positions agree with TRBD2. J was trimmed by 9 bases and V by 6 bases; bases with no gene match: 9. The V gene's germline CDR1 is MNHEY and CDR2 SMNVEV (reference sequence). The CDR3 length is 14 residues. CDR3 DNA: TGTGCCAGCAGGCCGGGACTAGCTCCCGCTGAGCAGTTCTTC. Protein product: CASRPGLAPAEQFF.

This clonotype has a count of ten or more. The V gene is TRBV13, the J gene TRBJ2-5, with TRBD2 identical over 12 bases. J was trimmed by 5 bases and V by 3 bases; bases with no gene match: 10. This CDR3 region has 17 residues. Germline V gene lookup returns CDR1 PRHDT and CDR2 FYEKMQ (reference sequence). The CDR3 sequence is CASSFQGLAGGAETQYF. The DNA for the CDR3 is TGTGCCAGCAGCTTCCAAGGGCTAGCGGGAGGGGCGGAGACCCAGTACTTC.

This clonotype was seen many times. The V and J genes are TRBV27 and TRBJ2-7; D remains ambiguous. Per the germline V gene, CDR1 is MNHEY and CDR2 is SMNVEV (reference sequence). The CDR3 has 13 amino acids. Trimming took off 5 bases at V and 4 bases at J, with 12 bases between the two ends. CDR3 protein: CASSLVGPYEQYF. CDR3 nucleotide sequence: TGTGCCAGCAGTCTAGTAGGGCCTTACGAGCAGTACTTC.

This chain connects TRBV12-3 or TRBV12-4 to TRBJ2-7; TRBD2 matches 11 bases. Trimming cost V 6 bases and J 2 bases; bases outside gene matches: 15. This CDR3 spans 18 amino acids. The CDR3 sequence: CASSRPRLAGQNPYEQYF. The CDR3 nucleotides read TGTGCCAGCAGCCGGCCGAGACTAGCGGGACAGAATCCCTACGAGCAGTACTTC.

The CDR3 coding sequence is TGTGCCAGCAGTTTTTTGACAGGGGGCTATCCGTCCGTGCAGTACTTC. It is translated as CASSFLTGGYPSVQYF. The chain joins TRBV27 to TRBJ2-7, with 10 bases lining up with TRBD1. The CDR3 loop spans 16 amino acids. The ends lost 3 bases at V and 9 bases at J; junction bases unmatched: 14. Germline CDR1 and CDR2: MNHEY and SMNVEV (reference sequence).

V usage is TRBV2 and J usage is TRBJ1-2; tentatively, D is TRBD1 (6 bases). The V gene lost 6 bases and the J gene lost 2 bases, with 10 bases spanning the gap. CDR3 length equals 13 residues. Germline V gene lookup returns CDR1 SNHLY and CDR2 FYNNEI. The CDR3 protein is CASRRGGNYGYTF. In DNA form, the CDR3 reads TGTGCCAGCAGGAGGGGGGGGAACTATGGCTACACCTTC.

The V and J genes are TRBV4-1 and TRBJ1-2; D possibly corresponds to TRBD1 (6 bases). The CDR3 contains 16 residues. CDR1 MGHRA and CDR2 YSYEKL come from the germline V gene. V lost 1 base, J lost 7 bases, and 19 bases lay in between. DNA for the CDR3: TGCGCCAGCAGCCAAGGGGGGAGGGGGGACGGGTTTGGCTACACCTTC. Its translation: CASSQGGRGDGFGYTF.

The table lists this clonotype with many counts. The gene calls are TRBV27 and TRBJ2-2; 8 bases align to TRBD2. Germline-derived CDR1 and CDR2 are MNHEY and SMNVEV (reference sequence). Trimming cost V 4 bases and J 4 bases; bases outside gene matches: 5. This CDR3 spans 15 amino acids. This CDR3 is CASSYGGGGTGELFF. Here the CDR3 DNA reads TGTGCCAGCAGTTACGGGGGGGGCGGCACCGGGGAGCTGTTTTTT.

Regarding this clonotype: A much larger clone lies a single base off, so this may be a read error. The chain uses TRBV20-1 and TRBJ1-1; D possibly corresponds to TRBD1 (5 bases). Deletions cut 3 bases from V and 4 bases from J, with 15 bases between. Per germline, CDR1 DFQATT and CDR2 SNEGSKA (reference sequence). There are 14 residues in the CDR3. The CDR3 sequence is CSASCPGPGTEAFF. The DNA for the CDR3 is TGCAGTGCTAGTTGCCCGGGACCGGGCACTGAAGCTTTCTTT.

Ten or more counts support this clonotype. The CDR3 loop reads CASSLTDAGNTIYF. The CDR3 region has the DNA TGTGCCAGCAGTTTAACAGATGCTGGAAACACCATATATTTT. V is TRBV12-3 or TRBV12-4 and J is TRBJ1-3; D gene uncertain. With 2 bases removed from V and 2 bases from J, the gap between germline ends came to 7 bases. The CDR3 runs to 14 residues.

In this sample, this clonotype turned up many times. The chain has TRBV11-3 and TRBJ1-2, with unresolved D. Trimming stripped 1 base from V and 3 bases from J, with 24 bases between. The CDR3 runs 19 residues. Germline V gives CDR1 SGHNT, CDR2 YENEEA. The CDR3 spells CASSLVHPPSGRVDYGYTF. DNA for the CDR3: TGTGCCAGCAGCTTAGTTCACCCTCCTAGCGGGAGGGTTGACTATGGCTACACCTTC.

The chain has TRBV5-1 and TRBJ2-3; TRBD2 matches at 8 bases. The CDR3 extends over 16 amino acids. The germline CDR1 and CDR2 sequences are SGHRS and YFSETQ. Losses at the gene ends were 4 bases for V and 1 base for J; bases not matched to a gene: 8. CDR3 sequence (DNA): TGCGCCAGCAGCCACCTAGGAGCGGGGGGCACAGATACGCAGTATTTT. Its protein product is CASSHLGAGGTDTQYF.

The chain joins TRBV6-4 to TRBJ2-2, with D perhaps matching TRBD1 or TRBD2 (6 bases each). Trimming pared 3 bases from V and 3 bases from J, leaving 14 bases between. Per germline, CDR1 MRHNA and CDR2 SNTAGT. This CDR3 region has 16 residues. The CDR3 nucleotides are TGTGCCAGCAGTGAAAGCCCGGGGGCGGACACCGGGGAGCTGTTTTTT. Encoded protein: CASSESPGADTGELFF.

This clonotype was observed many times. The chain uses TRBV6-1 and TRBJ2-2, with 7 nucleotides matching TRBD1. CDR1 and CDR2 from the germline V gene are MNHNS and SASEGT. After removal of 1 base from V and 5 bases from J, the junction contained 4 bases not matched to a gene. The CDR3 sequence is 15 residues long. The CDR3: CASSEEAGGTGELFF. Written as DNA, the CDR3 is TGTGCCAGCAGTGAAGAGGCAGGGGGTACCGGGGAGCTGTTTTTT.

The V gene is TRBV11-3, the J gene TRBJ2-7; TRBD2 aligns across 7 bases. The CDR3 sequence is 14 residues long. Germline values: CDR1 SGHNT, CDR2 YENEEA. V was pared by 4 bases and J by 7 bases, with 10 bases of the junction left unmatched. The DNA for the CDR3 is TGTGCCAGCAGCTCCCCAGCGGGACTGGGTGAGCAGTACTTC. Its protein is CASSSPAGLGEQYF.

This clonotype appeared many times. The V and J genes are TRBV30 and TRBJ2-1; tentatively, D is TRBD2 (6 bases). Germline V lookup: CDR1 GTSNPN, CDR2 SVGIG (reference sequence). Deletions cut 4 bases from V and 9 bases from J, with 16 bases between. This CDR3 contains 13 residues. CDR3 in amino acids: CAWNDGSGGEQFF. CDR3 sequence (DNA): TGTGCCTGGAACGACGGGAGTGGTGGTGAGCAGTTCTTC.

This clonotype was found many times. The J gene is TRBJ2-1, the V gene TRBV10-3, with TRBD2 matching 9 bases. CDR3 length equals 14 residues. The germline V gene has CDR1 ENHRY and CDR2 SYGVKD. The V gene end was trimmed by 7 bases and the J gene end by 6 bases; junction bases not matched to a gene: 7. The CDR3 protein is CAITPGLASNEQFF. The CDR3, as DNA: TGTGCCATCACCCCGGGACTAGCCTCCAATGAGCAGTTCTTC.

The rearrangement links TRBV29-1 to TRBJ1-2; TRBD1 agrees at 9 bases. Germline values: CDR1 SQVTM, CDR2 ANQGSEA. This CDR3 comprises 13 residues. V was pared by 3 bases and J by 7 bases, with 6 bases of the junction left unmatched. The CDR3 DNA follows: TGCAGCGTTGATGAGACAGGGGGGTTTGGCTACACCTTC. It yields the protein CSVDETGGFGYTF.

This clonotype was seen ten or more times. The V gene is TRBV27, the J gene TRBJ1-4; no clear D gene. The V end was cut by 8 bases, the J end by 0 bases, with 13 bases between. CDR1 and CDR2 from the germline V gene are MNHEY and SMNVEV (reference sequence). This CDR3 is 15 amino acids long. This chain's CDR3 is CASRSLKSTNEKLFF. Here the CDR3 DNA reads TGTGCCAGCCGATCCCTTAAATCAACTAATGAAAAACTGTTTTTT.

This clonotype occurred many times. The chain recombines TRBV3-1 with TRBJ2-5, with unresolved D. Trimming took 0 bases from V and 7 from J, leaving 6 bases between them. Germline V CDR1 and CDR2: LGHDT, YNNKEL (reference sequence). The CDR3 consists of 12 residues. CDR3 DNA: TGTGCCAGCAGCCAAGAAACCGGGACCCAGTACTTC. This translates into CASSQETGTQYF.